This is a list of T cell receptor beta chains from one sample in a study of blood T cells in healthy people across ages. TCRdb processed the 5' RACE reads anew with MiXCR; each CDR3 protein has one entry. The sample lists 800,000 to 1,300,000 distinct CDR3 sequences, around 27% occurring once. These data also featured in a second study, about T cells of mothers and their children.

Source material: blood. These receptors were collected from a girl aged 2-15 years in good health. CDR3s include the opening cysteine and the closing phenylalanine or tryptophan. Fields, in order: clone size, V gene, J gene, D gene, CDR3 protein, CDR3 DNA. The D gene is left open where the match is weak. Size is stated for part of the rows, as once, few or many counts, or as a class when the clone is expanded.

size: NA; V: TRBV5-1; J: TRBJ2-3; D: NA; CDR3: CASSLTQLADTQYF; DNA: TGCGCCAGCAGCCTAACCCAATTAGCGGATACGCAGTATTTT
size: few; V: TRBV29-1; J: TRBJ2-1; D: TRBD2; CDR3: CSVSSGTRQFF; DNA: TGCAGCGTCTCCTCCGGGACTAGACAGTTCTTC
size: few; V: TRBV29-1; J: TRBJ2-3; D: NA; CDR3: CSGTQGDTQYF; DNA: TGCAGCGGAACCCAGGGTGATACGCAGTATTTT
size: few; V: TRBV29-1; J: TRBJ2-5; D: TRBD1; CDR3: CSVGQGIETQYF; DNA: TGCAGCGTTGGACAGGGAATTGAGACCCAGTACTTC
size: NA; V: TRBV6-5; J: TRBJ1-1; D: TRBD1; CDR3: CASGAGGYMNTEAFF; DNA: TGTGCCAGCGGGGCAGGGGGTTACATGAACACTGAAGCTTTCTTT
size: few; V: TRBV12-3/TRBV12-4; J: TRBJ2-4; D: NA; CDR3: CASSLRGPYEVAKNIQYF; DNA: TGTGCCAGCAGTTTGAGGGGACCCTACGAAGTAGCCAAAAACATTCAGTACTTC
size: NA; V: TRBV7-3; J: TRBJ2-3; D: TRBD1; CDR3: CASSFFGQGDTQYF; DNA: TGTGCCAGCAGCTTCTTCGGACAGGGAGATACGCAGTATTTT
size: few; V: TRBV29-1; J: TRBJ1-1; D: NA; CDR3: CSVQLMMNTEAFF; DNA: TGCAGCGTTCAACTCATGATGAACACTGAAGCTTTCTTT
size: NA; V: TRBV28; J: TRBJ2-5; D: NA; CDR3: CASRMGAGETQYF; DNA: TGTGCCAGCAGAATGGGGGCTGGAGAGACCCAGTACTTC
size: NA; V: TRBV12-3/TRBV12-4; J: TRBJ2-7; D: TRBD2; CDR3: CASSFLAGGFEQYF; DNA: TGTGCCAGCAGTTTTTTAGCGGGAGGGTTCGAGCAGTACTTC
size: few; V: TRBV29-1; J: TRBJ2-7; D: TRBD1; CDR3: CSVAGTGVREQYF; DNA: TGCAGCGTCGCCGGGACAGGGGTTCGCGAGCAGTACTTC
size: few; V: TRBV2; J: TRBJ2-7; D: NA; CDR3: CASRSTASYEQYF; DNA: TGTGCCAGCAGATCTACCGCCTCCTACGAGCAGTACTTC
size: NA; V: TRBV11-3; J: TRBJ2-1; D: NA; CDR3: CASSFAVTGNEQFF; DNA: TGTGCCAGCAGCTTTGCGGTTACGGGAAATGAGCAGTTCTTC
size: NA; V: TRBV20-1; J: TRBJ1-4; D: NA; CDR3: CSAQTPGQLNEKLFF; DNA: TGCAGTGCTCAGACCCCAGGACAGTTGAATGAAAAACTGTTTTTT
size: few; V: TRBV7-9; J: TRBJ1-1; D: NA; CDR3: CASSLGTTAAANTEAFF; DNA: TGTGCCAGCAGCTTGGGGACGACGGCCGCCGCGAACACTGAAGCTTTCTTT
size: NA; V: TRBV3-1; J: TRBJ2-1; D: NA; CDR3: CASQNYNEQFF; DNA: TGTGCCAGCCAAAACTACAATGAGCAGTTCTTC
size: NA; V: TRBV28; J: TRBJ2-2; D: TRBD2; CDR3: CASQLAGGYTGELFF; DNA: TGTGCCAGCCAACTAGCGGGAGGGTACACCGGGGAGCTGTTTTTT
size: NA; V: TRBV12-3/TRBV12-4; J: TRBJ2-4; D: NA; CDR3: CASSPIPGPENIQYF; DNA: TGTGCCAGCAGCCCCATCCCGGGCCCTGAAAACATTCAGTACTTC
size: few; V: TRBV7-3; J: TRBJ2-1; D: TRBD2; CDR3: CATNLGTSGDSEQFF; DNA: TGTGCCACCAACCTAGGGACTAGCGGTGACAGTGAGCAGTTCTTC
size: NA; V: TRBV29-1; J: TRBJ1-2; D: NA; CDR3: CSVGQRNAGYTF; DNA: TGCAGCGTTGGGCAGCGCAACGCTGGCTACACCTTC
size: few; V: TRBV12-5; J: TRBJ1-1; D: NA; CDR3: CASAGGYTEAFF; DNA: TGTGCTAGTGCCGGGGGTTACACTGAAGCTTTCTTT
size: NA; V: TRBV14; J: TRBJ1-2; D: NA; CDR3: CASSPMGRVTYGYTF; DNA: TGTGCCAGCAGCCCAATGGGACGAGTAACCTATGGCTACACCTTC
size: NA; V: TRBV20-1; J: TRBJ1-5; D: TRBD1; CDR3: CSAGQVNQPQHF; DNA: TGCAGTGCGGGACAGGTCAATCAGCCCCAGCATTTT
size: few; V: TRBV3-1; J: TRBJ2-4; D: TRBD2; CDR3: CASSLGGTNKNIQYF; DNA: TGTGCCAGCAGCCTTGGGGGGACTAACAAAAACATTCAGTACTTC
size: NA; V: TRBV29-1; J: TRBJ1-2; D: NA; CDR3: CSAEDPDRGREDYGYTF; DNA: TGCAGCGCTGAAGATCCGGATAGGGGGAGAGAAGACTATGGCTACACCTTC
size: few; V: TRBV29-1; J: TRBJ2-5; D: TRBD2; CDR3: CSVRGRAIREETQYF; DNA: TGCAGCGTTCGCGGGAGGGCCATCCGTGAGGAGACCCAGTACTTC
size: NA; V: TRBV20-1; J: TRBJ1-1; D: NA; CDR3: CSAASGENTEAFF; DNA: TGCAGTGCTGCATCAGGGGAGAACACTGAAGCTTTCTTT
size: few; V: TRBV5-1; J: TRBJ2-4; D: NA; CDR3: CASSSLSFSGNAKNIQYF; DNA: TGCGCCAGCAGCTCCCTCTCATTTTCGGGCAATGCCAAAAACATTCAGTACTTC
size: NA; V: TRBV7-9; J: TRBJ1-3; D: TRBD1; CDR3: CASSSATGTGNTIYF; DNA: TGTGCCAGCAGCTCCGCGACAGGGACTGGAAACACCATATATTTT
size: NA; V: TRBV20-1; J: TRBJ2-3; D: NA; CDR3: CSARPLHLTGTDTQYF; DNA: TGCAGTGCTAGACCCTTACACCTAACCGGGACAGATACGCAGTATTTT
size: NA; V: TRBV20-1; J: TRBJ1-1; D: NA; CDR3: CSAKFAEAFF; DNA: TGCAGTGCAAAATTCGCTGAAGCTTTCTTT
size: few; V: TRBV5-1; J: TRBJ2-3; D: NA; CDR3: CASSRLNRDTYTDTQYF; DNA: TGCGCCAGCAGCCGGCTTAACCGGGACACCTACACAGATACGCAGTATTTT
size: NA; V: TRBV3-1; J: TRBJ2-5; D: TRBD2; CDR3: CASSPPSGGKETQYF; DNA: TGTGCCAGCAGCCCCCCTAGCGGGGGGAAAGAGACCCAGTACTTC
size: NA; V: TRBV18; J: TRBJ2-5; D: TRBD1; CDR3: CASSPPSTGSWETQYF; DNA: TGTGCCAGCTCACCACCTTCGACAGGGTCCTGGGAGACCCAGTACTTC
size: NA; V: TRBV15; J: TRBJ1-1; D: NA; CDR3: CATSRRGQGEAFF; DNA: TGTGCCACCAGCAGGAGGGGTCAGGGGGAAGCTTTCTTT
size: few; V: TRBV12-3/TRBV12-4; J: TRBJ2-6; D: NA; CDR3: CASSLSLPGANVLTF; DNA: TGTGCCAGCAGTTTAAGCCTCCCTGGGGCCAACGTCCTGACTTTC
size: few; V: TRBV7-2; J: TRBJ2-3; D: TRBD2; CDR3: CASSLPGTSGRVSTDTQYF; DNA: TGTGCCAGCAGCTTACCAGGGACTAGCGGGAGGGTTAGCACAGATACGCAGTATTTT